Below, 29 T cell receptor beta chains from the same sample are listed, as sequenced in a study of tumor and adjacent non-tumor tissue in lung cancer. RNA was extracted from bulk tissue without any cell sorting. The library came from three nested PCR rounds adapted from ARM-PCR protocols. TCRdb reanalysed the multiplex PCR reads using MiXCR and keeps one entry per CDR3 protein. The sample includes 85,000 to 100,000 distinct CDR3 sequences, about 66% of them seen just once. Sequenced: lung tumor tissue. The receptor source for this set is a man between 60 and 70 years old with non-small cell lung cancer.

Points on this clonotype: Compared with germline, one end of the junction differs, possibly owing to a read error. The rearrangement links TRBV4-2 to TRBJ2-1, with D unresolved. The CDR3 loop spans 14 amino acids. CDR1 and CDR2 (germline): LGHNA, YNFKEQ. CDR3 sequence: CARSQLVIDNEQFF. CDR3 in DNA: TGTGCCCGCAGCCAACTGGTAATCGACAATGAGCAGTTCTTC.

As for this clonotype: This may come from a read error, since a much larger clone is one base off. This chain uses TRBV6-2 or TRBV6-3 with TRBJ2-2; 9 bases align to TRBD2. From germline, CDR1 is MNHEY and CDR2 SVGEGT. V dropped 4 bases and J dropped 5; count of bases not matched to a gene: 5. The CDR3 is 15 residues long. CDR3 nucleotide sequence: TGTGCCAGCAGTTTCGGGACTAGCCGTACCGGGGAGCTGTTTTTT. Its protein product is CASSFGTSRTGELFF.

J is TRBJ2-3 and V is TRBV24-1, with unresolved D. V dropped 5 bases and J dropped 6 bases, with 5 bases sitting between them. This CDR3 is built from 11 residues. Per the germline V gene, CDR1 is KGHDR and CDR2 is SFDVKD. The CDR3 DNA follows: TGTGCCACCAGTGCTTCCGATACGCAGTATTTT. Its translation: CATSASDTQYF.

About this clonotype: A much larger clone differs from this one at a single base, so this may be a read error. The chain recombines TRBV20-1 with TRBJ2-3; D is unclear. The germline V gene encodes CDR1 DFQATT and CDR2 SNEGSKA (reference sequence). Trimming shortened V by 5 bases and J by 6 bases, and 21 bases separated the two germline ends. The CDR3 covers 15 residues. CDR3 residues: CSASWANLLGDTQYF. The CDR3 DNA reads TGCAGTGCTTCCTGGGCGAACCTCCTTGGGGATACGCAGTATTTT.

This clonotype was seen at least ten times. The chain is built from TRBV5-1 and TRBJ2-2; D is ambiguous. This CDR3 spans 11 amino acids. Trimming cost V 7 bases and J 7 bases, with 8 bases left between them. From germline, CDR1 is SGHRS and CDR2 YFSETQ. In DNA, the CDR3 is TGCGCCAGCCTGACTGACGGGGAGCTGTTTTTT. This codes for CASLTDGELFF.

This clonotype was found a few times. This chain joins TRBV28 and TRBJ2-1, with TRBD2 matching over 13 bases. The junction had 7 bases not matched to a gene; V was cut back by 6 bases and J by 2 bases. This CDR3 has 17 amino acids. The germline V gene encodes CDR1 MDHEN and CDR2 SYDVKM. CDR3 bases: TGTGCCAGCAGAGAGGGACTAGCGGGAACTACCTACAATGAGCAGTTCTTC. Protein: CASREGLAGTTYNEQFF.

This clonotype has only a few counts. The rearrangement joins TRBV4-3 to TRBJ2-7; D unresolved. Per the germline V gene, CDR1 is LGHNA and CDR2 is YSLEER. The CDR3 contains 15 residues. V lost 0 bases and J 13 bases, leaving 22 bases between the germline ends. The CDR3 loop is CASSQDRSVSYERYF. The CDR3 DNA follows: TGCGCCAGCAGCCAAGATCGATCGGTCTCCTACGAGCGTTACTTC.

Comments on this clonotype: The junction differs from germline at one of its ends, possibly a read error. This rearrangement joins TRBV6-5 to TRBJ1-2, with D maybe TRBD1 (6 bases). Germline loops: CDR1 MNHEY, CDR2 SVGAGI. This CDR3 has 13 amino acids. This chain's CDR3 is CVSSSGGHYGYTF. In nucleotides, the CDR3 is TGCGTCAGTAGTTCCGGGGGCCACTATGGCTACACCTTC.

This clonotype was recorded once. The chain links TRBV6-6 to TRBJ2-2, with TRBD2 matching 12 bases. Germline CDR1 reads MNHNY; CDR2 reads SVGAGI (reference sequence). The CDR3 is 18 residues long. Unmatched junction bases numbered 9, after V lost 2 bases and J lost 5 bases. CDR3 DNA: TGTGCCAGCAGTTACCCAGGACTAGCGGGACAGAAGACCGGGGAGCTGTTTTTT. This encodes CASSYPGLAGQKTGELFF.

A note on this clonotype: At one end, the junction sequence differs from germline, possibly due to a read error. The V gene is TRBV6-2 or TRBV6-3, the J gene TRBJ2-4; TRBD2 agrees at 8 bases. CDR1 is MNHEY and CDR2 is SVGEGT in the germline V gene. The CDR3 runs to 17 residues. CDR3 coding DNA: TGTGTCAGCAGCCCGGTCGGGGGGGGCCTGGTCAAAAACATTCAGTACTTC. This encodes CVSSPVGGGLVKNIQYF.

Turning to this clonotype: The germline gene is not matched at one end of the junction; a read error may be the cause. This rearrangement joins TRBV11-2 to TRBJ2-5, with 8 bases lining up with TRBD2. This CDR3 has 16 residues. From germline, CDR1 is SGHAT and CDR2 FQNNGV. The CDR3 sequence is CASSLSGLAVQKTQYF. In nucleotides, the CDR3 is TGTGCCAGCAGCTTAAGCGGACTAGCCGTCCAAAAGACCCAGTACTTC.

The chain has TRBV4-3 and TRBJ1-5; D uncertain. The CDR3 loop spans 14 amino acids. Germline assignment: CDR1 LGHNA and CDR2 YSLEER. Deletions cut 2 bases from V and 6 bases from J, with 11 bases between. CDR3 nucleotides: TGCGCCAGCAGCCAAAAGAGGATAGGTCAGCCCCAGCATTTT. It yields the protein CASSQKRIGQPQHF.

As concerns this clonotype: Without the conserved terminal phenylalanine or tryptophan, this CDR3 likely stems from a read error. This sequence joins TRBV6-2 or TRBV6-3 and TRBJ2-1; 13 nucleotides line up with TRBD2. The germline V gene encodes CDR1 MNHEY and CDR2 SVGEGT. The CDR3 length is 15 residues. The CDR3 coding sequence is TGTGTCAGCAGTACCACTAGCGGGAGGGCCAATGAGCAGTTCTTG. Amino acid sequence: CVSSTTSGRANEQFL.

In this sample, this clonotype turned up a few times. An end of the junction does not agree with germline; a read error may underlie this. The rearrangement uses TRBV14 and TRBJ1-1; the D gene is possibly TRBD1 (6 bases). There are 14 residues in the CDR3. Germline lookup yields CDR1 SGHDN and CDR2 FVKESK. The CDR3 nucleotides are TGTGCCAGCAGCCAAGATCTGGGGGCTGCTGAAGCTCTCTTT. Translated: CASSQDLGAAEALF.

Turning to this clonotype: This may arise from a read error, as a much more abundant clone is one base away. The V and J genes are TRBV6-5 and TRBJ1-2; D is ambiguous. This CDR3 comprises 13 residues. Germline assignment: CDR1 MNHEY and CDR2 SVGAGI. The CDR3 region is CASSYKGSSGCTF. DNA of the CDR3: TGTGCCAGCAGTTACAAGGGTTCGAGTGGCTGCACCTTC.

Many counts were recorded for this clonotype. The CDR3 nucleotides read TGTGCCAGCAGGACAGGGCATAATTCACCCCTCCACTTT. The encoded protein is CASRTGHNSPLHF. The chain links TRBV12-3 or TRBV12-4 to TRBJ1-6; 7 nucleotides line up with TRBD1. V lost 6 bases to trimming and J lost 5 bases; unmatched junction nucleotides: 1. CDR3 length: 13 residues.

The gene calls are TRBV6-1 and TRBJ2-5, with a weak D call TRBD2 (5 bases). The CDR3 consists of 14 residues. V dropped 8 bases and J dropped 8 bases, with 21 bases sitting between them. Germline CDR1 MNHNS, CDR2 SASEGT. The CDR3 reads CASAGAAYGETQYF. The DNA of the CDR3 is TGTGCCAGCGCCGGAGCAGCCTACGGGGAAACCCAGTACTTC.

In the case of this clonotype: The CDR3 ends on some other residue instead of the conserved phenylalanine or tryptophan, so this is likely a read error. V is TRBV5-1 and J is TRBJ2-1; TRBD1 agrees at 8 bases. The CDR3 covers 15 residues. In germline, CDR1 is SGHRS, CDR2 YFSETQ. The trim removed 6 bases at V and 5 bases at J, leaving 10 bases unmatched. The CDR3 DNA reads as TGCGCCAGCAACCTCAACAGGGGGGTAGACAATGAGCAGTTCATC. Encoded protein: CASNLNRGVDNEQFI.

With regard to this clonotype: The CDR3 carries no conserved terminal phenylalanine or tryptophan, so it likely arises from a read error. In DNA, the CDR3 is TGTGCCAGCAGCTTGGTAGAGTCCGGGGAACTGTTTCTT. Its translation: CASSLVESGELFL. The chain has TRBV5-1 and TRBJ2-2; TRBD2 is a possible D gene (5 bases). Germline V gives CDR1 SGHRS, CDR2 YFSETQ. CDR3 size: 13 residues.

About this clonotype: It may be a read error: a sequence one base away is much more abundant. Since the CDR3 does not end with the conserved phenylalanine or tryptophan, this likely comes from a read error. V usage is TRBV6-6 and J usage is TRBJ1-1; D is unclear. Germline V gene lookup returns CDR1 MNHNY and CDR2 SVGAGI (reference sequence). The CDR3 contains 15 residues. Deletions cut 5 bases from V and 4 bases from J, with 17 bases between. CDR3 DNA: TGTGCCAGCAGTACACCGGCAGTGAAGGTCACTGAAGCTTTCTCT. Its protein is CASSTPAVKVTEAFS.

About this clonotype itself: Germline is not matched at one junction end, which may reflect a read error. CDR3 region: CANSQYRGSTEAFF. In DNA form, the CDR3 reads TGCGCCAACAGCCAGTATCGGGGGTCCACTGAAGCCTTCTTT. The chain uses TRBV4-1 and TRBJ1-1; weak D call: TRBD1 (5 bases). Germline V gives CDR1 MGHRA, CDR2 YSYEKL. The length of the CDR3 is 14 residues.

V usage is TRBV20-1 and J usage is TRBJ2-7; TRBD1 agrees at 10 bases. This CDR3 is 14 amino acids long. Germline CDR1 is DFQATT and CDR2 is SNEGSKA (reference sequence). Losses at the gene ends were 5 bases for V and 4 bases for J; bases not matched to a gene: 8. The CDR3 DNA sequence: TGCAGTGCTCAGGACGGGACAGGGGTTTACGAGCAGTACTTC. Its translation: CSAQDGTGVYEQYF.

The genes are TRBV20-1 and TRBJ1-5, with 8 bases that match TRBD1. The CDR3 covers 13 residues. Germline values: CDR1 DFQATT, CDR2 SNEGSKA (reference sequence). V lost 3 bases to trimming and J lost 9 bases; unmatched junction nucleotides: 7. CDR3 sequence: CSARDREHGPQHF. The DNA of the CDR3 is TGCAGTGCTAGGGACAGGGAGCATGGGCCCCAGCATTTT.

By share, this clonotype ranks as medium-sized (0.01 to 0.1%). The V and J genes are TRBV11-3 and TRBJ2-6; 10 positions agree with TRBD1. CDR3 size: 17 residues. Germline lookup yields CDR1 SGHNT and CDR2 YENEEA. V lost 5 bases and J lost 7; bases outside the gene matches: 11. The CDR3 spells CASSGGQGRSRANVLTF. The CDR3 DNA sequence: TGTGCCAGCAGCGGGGGACAGGGGCGGTCTAGAGCCAACGTCCTGACTTTC.

The gene calls are TRBV6-5 and TRBJ1-6; D is perhaps TRBD1 (5 bases). The CDR3 totals 15 residues. CDR1 and CDR2 from the germline V gene are MNHEY and SVGAGI. Deletions cut 6 bases from V and 11 bases from J, with 20 bases between. CDR3 DNA sequence: TGTGCCAGCAGGGGAGAGACAGCGGAAAATCCACCCCTCCACTTT. Its translation is CASRGETAENPPLHF.

V usage is TRBV6-2 or TRBV6-3 and J usage is TRBJ2-7, with 8 bases matching TRBD2. The CDR3 has 13 amino acids. The germline CDR1 and CDR2 sequences are MNHEY and SVGEGT. In DNA form, the CDR3 reads TGTGACACGGGAGAGCGGGAGAACTATGAGCAGTACTTC. Protein product: CDTGERENYEQYF.

This clonotype was found many times. This chain connects TRBV12-3 or TRBV12-4 to TRBJ2-7; TRBD1 matches 9 bases. This CDR3 comprises 13 residues. V lost 6 bases to trimming and J lost 4 bases; unmatched junction nucleotides: 4. CDR3 in amino acids: CASSLGTGYEQYF. CDR3 coding DNA: TGTGCCAGCAGCCTCGGGACAGGGTACGAGCAGTACTTC.

On this clonotype: Sequence at one end of the junction differs from germline and may be a read error. The chain combines TRBV5-1 with TRBJ2-2, with 7 bases matching TRBD1. The CDR3 sequence is 14 residues long. Germline CDR1 reads SGHRS; CDR2 reads YFSETQ. The CDR3 sequence is CTSSFDRAAGELFF. The CDR3 nucleotides read TGCACCAGCAGCTTCGACAGGGCCGCCGGGGAGCTGTTTTTT.

This clonotype showed up just a few times. Without the conserved terminal phenylalanine or tryptophan, this CDR3 likely stems from a read error. The chain couples TRBV24-1 to TRBJ2-5; 8 bases line up with TRBD1. After removal of 5 bases from V and 0 bases from J, the junction contained 10 bases not matched to a gene. The CDR3 is made up of 17 amino acids. Germline V gene lookup returns CDR1 KGHDR and CDR2 SFDVKD. The CDR3, as DNA: TGTGCCACCAGTGCCCGGCTTCGGACAGGGCACCAAGAGACCCAGTACATC. Translated: CATSARLRTGHQETQYI.